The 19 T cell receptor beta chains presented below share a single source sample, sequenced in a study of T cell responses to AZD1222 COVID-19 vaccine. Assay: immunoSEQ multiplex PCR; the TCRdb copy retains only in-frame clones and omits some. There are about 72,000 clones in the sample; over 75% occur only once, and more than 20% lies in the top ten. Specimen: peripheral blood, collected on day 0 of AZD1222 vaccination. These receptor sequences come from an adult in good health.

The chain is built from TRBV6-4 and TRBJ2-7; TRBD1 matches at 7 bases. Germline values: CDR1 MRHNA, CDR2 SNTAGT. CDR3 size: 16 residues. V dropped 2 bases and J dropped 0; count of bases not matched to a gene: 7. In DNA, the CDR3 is TGTGCCAGCAGTGACCCCGGACAGGCTTACTCCTACGAGCAGTACTTC. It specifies CASSDPGQAYSYEQYF.

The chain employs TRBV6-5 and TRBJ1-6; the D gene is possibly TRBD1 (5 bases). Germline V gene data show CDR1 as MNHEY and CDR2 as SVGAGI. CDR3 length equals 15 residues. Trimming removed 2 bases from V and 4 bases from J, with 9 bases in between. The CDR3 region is CASSYGHRYNSPLHF. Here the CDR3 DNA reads TGTGCCAGCAGTTACGGGCACAGGTATAATTCACCCCTCCACTTT.

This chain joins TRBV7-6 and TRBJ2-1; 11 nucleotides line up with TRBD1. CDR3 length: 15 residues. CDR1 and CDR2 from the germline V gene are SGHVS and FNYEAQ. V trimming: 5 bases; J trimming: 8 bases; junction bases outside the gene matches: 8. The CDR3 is CASSPRTGGGYEQFF. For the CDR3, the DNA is TGTGCCAGCAGCCCCCGGACAGGGGGCGGGTATGAGCAGTTCTTC.

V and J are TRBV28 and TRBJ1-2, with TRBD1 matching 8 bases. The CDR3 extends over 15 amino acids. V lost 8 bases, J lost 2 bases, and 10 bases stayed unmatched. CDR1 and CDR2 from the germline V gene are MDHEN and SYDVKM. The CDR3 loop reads CASHPGGVGNYGYTF. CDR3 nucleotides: TGTGCCAGCCACCCAGGGGGCGTTGGGAACTATGGCTACACCTTC.

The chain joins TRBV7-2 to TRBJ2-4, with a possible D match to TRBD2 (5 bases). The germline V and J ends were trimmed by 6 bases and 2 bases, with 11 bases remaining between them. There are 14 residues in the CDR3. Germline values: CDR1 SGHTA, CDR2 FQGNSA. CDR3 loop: CASSEGGSKNIQYF. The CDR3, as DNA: TGTGCCAGCAGTGAGGGTGGGTCCAAAAACATTCAGTACTTC.

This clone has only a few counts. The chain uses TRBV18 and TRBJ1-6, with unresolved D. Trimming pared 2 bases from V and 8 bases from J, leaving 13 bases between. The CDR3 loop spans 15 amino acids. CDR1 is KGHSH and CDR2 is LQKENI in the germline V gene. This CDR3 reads CASSPGLPRHSPLHF. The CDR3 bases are TGTGCCAGCTCACCAGGACTCCCACGGCATTCACCCCTCCACTTT.

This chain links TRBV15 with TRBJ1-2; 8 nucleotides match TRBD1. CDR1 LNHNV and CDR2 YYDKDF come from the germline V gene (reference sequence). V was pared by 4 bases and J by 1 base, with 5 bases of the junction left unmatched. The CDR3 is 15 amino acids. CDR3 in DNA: TGTGCCACCAGCAACGACAGGGGCGGTAACTATGGCTACACCTTC. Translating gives CATSNDRGGNYGYTF.

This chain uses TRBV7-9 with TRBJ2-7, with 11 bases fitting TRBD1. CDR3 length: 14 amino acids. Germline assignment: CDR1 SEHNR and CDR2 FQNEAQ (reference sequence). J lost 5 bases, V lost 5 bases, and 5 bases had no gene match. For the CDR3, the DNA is TGTGCCAGCAGCATAGGACAGGGGGCCGACGAGCAGTACTTC. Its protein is CASSIGQGADEQYF. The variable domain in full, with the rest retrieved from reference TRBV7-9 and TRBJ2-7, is DTGVSQNPRHKITKRGQNVTFRCDPISEHNRLYWYRQTLGQGPEFLTYFQNEAQLEKSRLLSDRFSAERPKGSFSTLEIQRTEQGDSAMYLCASSIGQGADEQYFGPGTRLTVT.

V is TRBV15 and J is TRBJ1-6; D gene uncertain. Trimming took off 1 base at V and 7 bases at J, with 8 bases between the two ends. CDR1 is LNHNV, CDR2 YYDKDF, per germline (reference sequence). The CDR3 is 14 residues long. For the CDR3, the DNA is TGTGCCACCAGCAGAGGTTCAGAAAATTCACCCCTCCACTTT. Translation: CATSRGSENSPLHF.

In DNA form, the CDR3 reads TGTGCCAGCAGTACGCCCGGGACCGAGCCCTACGAGCAGTACTTC. This encodes CASSTPGTEPYEQYF. The chain uses TRBV27 and TRBJ2-7; the D call may be TRBD1 or TRBD2 (5 bases each). V gave up 5 bases and J gave up 2 bases, with 16 bases separating them. The CDR3 runs to 15 residues. The germline gives CDR1 MNHEY, CDR2 SMNVEV (reference sequence).

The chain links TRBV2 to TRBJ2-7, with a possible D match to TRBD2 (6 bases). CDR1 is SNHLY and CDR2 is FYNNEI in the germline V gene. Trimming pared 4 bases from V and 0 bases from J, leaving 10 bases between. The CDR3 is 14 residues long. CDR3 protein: CASSVRGSSYEQYF. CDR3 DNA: TGTGCCAGCAGTGTTCGGGGGAGCTCCTACGAGCAGTACTTC.

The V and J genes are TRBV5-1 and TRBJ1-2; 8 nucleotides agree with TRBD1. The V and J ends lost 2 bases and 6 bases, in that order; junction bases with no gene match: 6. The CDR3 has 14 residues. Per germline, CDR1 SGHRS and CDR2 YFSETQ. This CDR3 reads CASSFLGQGDGYTF. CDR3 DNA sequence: TGCGCCAGCAGCTTCCTTGGACAGGGAGATGGCTACACCTTC.

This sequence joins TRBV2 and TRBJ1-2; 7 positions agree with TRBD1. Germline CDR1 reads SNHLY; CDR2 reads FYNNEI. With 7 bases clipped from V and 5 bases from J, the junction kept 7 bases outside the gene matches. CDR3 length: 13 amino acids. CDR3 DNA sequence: TGTGCCAGCACCCTAGACAGGGATTATGGCTACACCTTC. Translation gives CASTLDRDYGYTF.

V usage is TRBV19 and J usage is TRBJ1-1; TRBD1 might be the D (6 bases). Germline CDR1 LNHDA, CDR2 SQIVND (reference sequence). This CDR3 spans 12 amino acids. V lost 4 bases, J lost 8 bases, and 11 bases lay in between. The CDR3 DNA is TGTGCCAGTAGTACTACAGGGTTCGAAGCTTTCTTT. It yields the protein CASSTTGFEAFF.

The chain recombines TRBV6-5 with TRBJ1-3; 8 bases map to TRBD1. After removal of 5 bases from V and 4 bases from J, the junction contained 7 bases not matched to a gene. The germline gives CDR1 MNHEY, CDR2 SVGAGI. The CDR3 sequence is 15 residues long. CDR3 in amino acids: CASSPRQGQGNTIYF. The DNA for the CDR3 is TGTGCCAGCAGTCCCCGACAGGGGCAAGGAAACACCATATATTTT.

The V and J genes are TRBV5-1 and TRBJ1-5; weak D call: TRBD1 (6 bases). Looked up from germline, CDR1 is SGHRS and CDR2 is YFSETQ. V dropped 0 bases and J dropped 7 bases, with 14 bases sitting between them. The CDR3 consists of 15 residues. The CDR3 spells CASSLAGGAGQPQHF. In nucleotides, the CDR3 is TGCGCCAGCAGCTTGGCCGGGGGGGCCGGCCAGCCCCAGCATTTT.

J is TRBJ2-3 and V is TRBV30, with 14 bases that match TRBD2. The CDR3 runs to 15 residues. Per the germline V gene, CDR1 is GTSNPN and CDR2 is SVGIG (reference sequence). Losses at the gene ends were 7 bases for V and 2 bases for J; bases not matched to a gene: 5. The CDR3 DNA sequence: TGTGCCTTGAGACTAGCGGGGGGGACCACAGATACGCAGTATTTT. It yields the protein CALRLAGGTTDTQYF.

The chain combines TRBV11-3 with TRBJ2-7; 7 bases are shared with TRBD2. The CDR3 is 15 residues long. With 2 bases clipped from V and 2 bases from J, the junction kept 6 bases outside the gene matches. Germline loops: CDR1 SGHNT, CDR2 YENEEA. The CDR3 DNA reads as TGTGCCAGCAGCTTATTGGCTAGCGGACCCTACGAGCAGTACTTC. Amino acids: CASSLLASGPYEQYF.

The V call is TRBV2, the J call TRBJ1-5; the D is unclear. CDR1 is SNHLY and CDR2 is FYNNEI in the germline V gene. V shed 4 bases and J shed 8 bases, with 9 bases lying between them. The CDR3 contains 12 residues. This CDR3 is CASSAIWEPQHF. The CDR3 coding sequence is TGTGCCAGCAGTGCCATTTGGGAGCCCCAGCATTTT.